A selection of T cell receptor beta chains follows, all from one sample in a study of blood T cell repertoires in COVID-19. Data came from immunoSEQ multiplex PCR; TCRdb stores just in-frame clones and leaves some out. Of 200,000 or so clones detected, about 85% appear once; the ten largest clones hold less than 20%. The sample comprised peripheral blood. The receptor source for this set is a human donor in a cohort sampled during active COVID-19. CDR3s include the opening cysteine and the closing phenylalanine or tryptophan. The D gene is left open where the match is weak. The size of a clone is reported for some rows only, either as once, few or many, or as a class for expanded clones.

clone_size | j_call | v_call | d_call | cdr3_aa | cdr3_nt
. | TRBJ1-1 | TRBV6-2/TRBV6-3 | TRBD1 | CASSRRQGNTEAFF | TGTGCCAGCAGCCGAAGACAGGGGAACACTGAAGCTTTCTTT
. | TRBJ1-6 | TRBV27 | TRBD1 | CASSLSGGQGIAPLHF | TGTGCCAGCAGTTTATCGGGGGGACAGGGAATTGCTCCCCTCCACTTT
. | TRBJ1-3 | TRBV20-1 | . | CSASPRSSGNTIYF | TGCAGTGCTAGTCCGAGGAGCTCTGGAAACACCATATATTTT
. | TRBJ2-2 | TRBV10-3 | TRBD2 | CAISDASGSMTGELFF | TGTGCCATCAGTGATGCTAGCGGGAGTATGACCGGGGAGCTGTTTTTT
. | TRBJ1-1 | TRBV5-1 | . | CASSLFLGHEMNTEAFF | TGCGCCAGCAGCTTGTTCCTGGGCCACGAGATGAACACTGAAGCTTTCTTT
few | TRBJ2-3 | TRBV29-1 | TRBD2 | CSALTSGTQYF | TGCAGCGCCCTGACTAGCGGGACGCAGTATTTT
. | TRBJ2-3 | TRBV7-8 | . | CASSYQGDTQYF | TGTGCCAGCAGCTATCAGGGTGATACGCAGTATTTT
. | TRBJ1-2 | TRBV21-1 | . | CASSKDRLEEEVRSNYGYTF | TGTGCCAGCAGCAAAGACCGGTTGGAGGAGGAGGTACGTTCTAACTATGGCTACACCTTC
. | TRBJ2-1 | TRBV27 | . | CASSFASLSRFVRPNNEQFF | TGTGCCAGCAGTTTCGCTAGCTTGAGTCGGTTCGTTAGGCCCAACAATGAGCAGTTCTTC
. | TRBJ2-1 | TRBV7-9 | . | CASSSGLILGNEQFF | TGTGCCAGCAGCTCTGGACTAATCCTCGGGAATGAGCAGTTCTTC
. | TRBJ1-1 | TRBV14 | . | CASSHIGAGRSEAFF | TGTGCCAGCAGCCACATAGGTGCGGGAAGGTCTGAAGCTTTCTTT